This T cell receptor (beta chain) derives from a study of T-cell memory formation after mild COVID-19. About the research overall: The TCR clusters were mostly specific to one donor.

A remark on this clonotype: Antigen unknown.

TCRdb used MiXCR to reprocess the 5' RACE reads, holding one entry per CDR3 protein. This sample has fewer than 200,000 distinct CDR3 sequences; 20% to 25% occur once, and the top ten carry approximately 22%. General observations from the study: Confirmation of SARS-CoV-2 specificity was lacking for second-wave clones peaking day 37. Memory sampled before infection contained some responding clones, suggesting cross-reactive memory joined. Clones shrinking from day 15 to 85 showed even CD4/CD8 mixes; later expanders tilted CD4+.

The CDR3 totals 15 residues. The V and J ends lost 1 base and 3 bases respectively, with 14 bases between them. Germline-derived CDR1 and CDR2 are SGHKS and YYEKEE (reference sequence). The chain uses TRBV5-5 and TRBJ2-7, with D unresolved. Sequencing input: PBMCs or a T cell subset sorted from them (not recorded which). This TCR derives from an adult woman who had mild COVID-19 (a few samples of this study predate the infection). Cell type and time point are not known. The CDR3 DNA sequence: TGTGCCAGCAGCTTGTTTCCGGAGACAAGCTACGAGCAGTACTTC. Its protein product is CASSLFPETSYEQYF.